Each of the 2 T cell receptor beta chains below was sequenced from the same sample in a study of blood T cell repertoires in COVID-19. TCRdb's table, derived via immunoSEQ multiplex PCR, lists solely in-frame clones and lacks some. The sample carries 150,000 to 200,000 clones, 75% to 85% recorded once. Sequencing was performed on PBMCs or T cells enriched from blood (not recorded which). The receptors here all came from a woman between 50 and 59 years old with acute COVID-19.

This clone appeared once. The J gene is TRBJ1-1, the V gene TRBV9; no clear D gene. This CDR3 spans 14 amino acids. V was cut by 0 bases and J by 5 bases, with 11 bases left in between. In germline, CDR1 is SGDLS, CDR2 YYNGEE. CDR3 loop: CASSVDITGTEAFF. CDR3 in DNA: TGTGCCAGCAGCGTAGACATCACGGGGACTGAAGCTTTCTTT.

The chain couples TRBV13 to TRBJ2-7; no clear D gene. Germline V gives CDR1 PRHDT, CDR2 FYEKMQ (reference sequence). This CDR3 has 13 amino acids. The ends were cut back, 5 bases at V and 0 bases at J, with 8 bases in the middle. The CDR3 bases are TGTGCCAGCAGCCCCCCATTCTCCTACGAGCAGTACGTC. Translated, it gives CASSPPFSYEQYV.